Listed here are 27 T cell receptor beta chains from one sample, sequenced in a study of T cell changes during pregnancy in multiple sclerosis (dated by TCRdb to about 2019). The library was produced with the immunoSEQ multiplex PCR assay. TCRdb retrieved this table from immuneACCESS and kept in-frame rearrangements only. Not all clones are present; in checked studies, unresolved V genes account for under half, and no reason is known for the remainder. The sample includes tens of thousands of clones, with roughly 91% observed a single time. The ten largest clones represent over 0.55% of the sample. Sequenced material: CD4+ T cells from peripheral blood mononuclear cells, taken in the third trimester of pregnancy. The source of these receptors is a female donor with multiple sclerosis, enrolled in a pregnancy study.

The chain employs TRBV19 and TRBJ2-1, with D perhaps TRBD2 (6 bases). The V gene's germline CDR1 is LNHDA and CDR2 SQIVND (reference sequence). CDR3 length: 20 amino acids. V lost 3 bases and J 2 bases, leaving 26 bases between the germline ends. The CDR3 DNA reads as TGTGCCAGTAGTATTAACGGTCCGGGCGGAGGGAGAGTGGCCTACAATGAGCAGTTCTTC. It specifies CASSINGPGGGRVAYNEQFF.

The chain recombines TRBV30 with TRBJ1-4; possible D gene TRBD1, 5 bases. Deletions cut 5 bases from V and 6 bases from J, with 13 bases between. Germline-derived CDR1 and CDR2 are GTSNPN and SVGIG (reference sequence). The CDR3 has 13 amino acids. The chain's CDR3 is CAWGTGVYEKLFF. CDR3 DNA sequence: TGTGCCTGGGGGACGGGGGTTTATGAAAAACTGTTTTTT.

This chain joins TRBV4-2 and TRBJ2-2; D call uncertain. Germline CDR1 reads LGHNA; CDR2 reads YNFKEQ. The CDR3 is made up of 18 amino acids. The V end was cut by 0 bases, the J end by 4 bases, with 18 bases between. CDR3 loop: CASSQDLGPGGPTGELFF. As DNA, the CDR3 is TGTGCCAGCAGCCAAGATCTTGGCCCGGGTGGCCCCACCGGGGAGCTGTTTTTT.

Only one count was recorded for this clone. The V and J genes are TRBV5-1 and TRBJ2-5; 7 bases match TRBD1. CDR1 is SGHRS and CDR2 is YFSETQ in the germline V gene. The CDR3 extends over 14 amino acids. Unmatched junction bases numbered 8, after V lost 5 bases and J lost 4 bases. The CDR3 sequence: CASSPPGQRETQYF. In DNA, the CDR3 is TGCGCCAGCAGTCCTCCGGGACAGAGAGAGACCCAGTACTTC. Full variable domain (remainder filled in from reference TRBV5-1 and TRBJ2-5): KAGVTQTPRYLIKTRGQQVTLSCSPISGHRSVSWYQQTPGQGLQFLFEYFSETQRNKGNFPGRFSGRQFSNSRSEMNVSTLELGDSALYLCASSPPGQRETQYFGPGTRLLVL.

This clone has only one observation. CDR3 nucleotides: TGTGCCAGCAGTTTAGTTCAGGGTAACACTGAAGCTTTCTTT. This translates into CASSLVQGNTEAFF. The rearrangement uses TRBV27 and TRBJ1-1, with a weak D call TRBD1 (5 bases). CDR1 is MNHEY and CDR2 is SMNVEV in the germline V gene (reference sequence). Trimming removed 2 bases from V and 2 bases from J, with 9 bases in between. The CDR3 totals 14 residues.

The rearrangement joins TRBV19 to TRBJ1-5, with TRBD1 matching 9 bases. In germline, CDR1 is LNHDA, CDR2 SQIVND (reference sequence). This CDR3 is built from 15 residues. V gave up 7 bases and J gave up 0 bases; unmatched junction bases: 4. The CDR3 DNA reads TGTGCCAGTAACGACAGGGGGTCTAGCAATCAGCCCCAGCATTTT. This translates into CASNDRGSSNQPQHF.

The chain carries TRBV28 and TRBJ1-2; 8 bases map to TRBD1. Germline lookup yields CDR1 MDHEN and CDR2 SYDVKM. The CDR3 covers 12 residues. V shed 10 bases and J 4 bases; nucleotides not matched to a gene: 5. DNA for the CDR3: TGTGCCACAGGACAGGGTGCCTATGGCTACACCTTC. Amino acids: CATGQGAYGYTF.

This rearrangement joins TRBV30 to TRBJ2-7, with unresolved D. The CDR3 loop spans 12 amino acids. CDR1 is GTSNPN, CDR2 SVGIG, per germline (reference sequence). V lost 4 bases to trimming and J lost 3 bases, with 10 bases between them. The CDR3: CAWIENSYEQYF. CDR3 bases: TGTGCCTGGATAGAAAACAGCTACGAGCAGTACTTC.

V gene TRBV2 combines with J gene TRBJ1-2; D unresolved. Trimming cost V 8 bases and J 4 bases, with 5 bases left between them. Germline CDR1 and CDR2: SNHLY and FYNNEI. The CDR3 extends over 10 amino acids. Here the CDR3 DNA reads TGTGCCAGCGCGGCCTATGGCTACACCTTC. It codes for CASAAYGYTF.

This chain uses TRBV7-9 with TRBJ1-4; 7 nucleotides line up with TRBD1. Per germline, CDR1 SEHNR and CDR2 FQNEAQ (reference sequence). CDR3 length: 18 amino acids. V lost 2 bases to trimming and J lost 3 bases; unmatched junction nucleotides: 12. The CDR3 sequence is CASSLWVGGTVANEKLFF. CDR3 sequence (DNA): TGTGCCAGCAGCTTATGGGTAGGGGGCACGGTAGCTAATGAAAAACTGTTTTTT.

This clone was picked up one time. The chain carries TRBV28 and TRBJ2-7, with 7 bases fitting TRBD2. The germline V gene encodes CDR1 MDHEN and CDR2 SYDVKM. J gave up 6 bases and V 9 bases, and 17 bases lay outside the gene matches. There are 15 residues in the CDR3. The CDR3 loop reads CASRGLSSGYLEQYF. CDR3 nucleotide sequence: TGTGCCAGTCGGGGTTTGTCTAGCGGATACCTCGAGCAGTACTTC.

The chain employs TRBV18 and TRBJ1-4; tentatively, D is TRBD1 (5 bases). CDR3 length: 16 residues. Per germline, CDR1 KGHSH and CDR2 LQKENI. V lost 5 bases and J 8 bases, leaving 21 bases between the germline ends. CDR3 coding DNA: TGTGCCAGCTCATTTAGACAGTCCGGCCCCGGAGAAAAACTGTTTTTT. Amino acids: CASSFRQSGPGEKLFF.

V gene TRBV18 combines with J gene TRBJ1-2; TRBD1 matches 8 bases. V trimming: 6 bases; J trimming: 0 bases; junction bases outside the gene matches: 6. The CDR3 contains 15 residues. Germline V gene data show CDR1 as KGHSH and CDR2 as LQKENI. As DNA, the CDR3 is TGTGCCAGCTCGGAAGGGACAGGTGCTAACTATGGCTACACCTTC. Encoded protein: CASSEGTGANYGYTF.

This chain uses TRBV6-5 with TRBJ2-3, with 9 bases matching TRBD2. Trimming removed 4 bases from V and 6 bases from J; junction bases left unmatched: 11. The CDR3 runs 16 residues. Germline CDR1 is MNHEY and CDR2 is SVGAGI. The CDR3 coding sequence is TGTGCCAGCAGTTCCGATAGAGCGGGAGGTACGGATACGCAGTATTTT. Its protein is CASSSDRAGGTDTQYF.

The chain is built from TRBV6-5 and TRBJ1-3; D unresolved. With 0 bases removed from V and 0 bases from J, the gap between germline ends came to 3 bases. This CDR3 has 14 residues. The germline V gene encodes CDR1 MNHEY and CDR2 SVGAGI. The DNA of the CDR3 is TGTGCCAGCAGTTACTCCCGCTCTGGAAACACCATATATTTT. This sequence encodes CASSYSRSGNTIYF.

The chain has TRBV5-1 and TRBJ2-6; D uncertain. This CDR3 region has 13 residues. Germline CDR1 is SGHRS and CDR2 is YFSETQ. The V end lost 7 bases, the J end lost 5 bases, and 10 bases lay between the germline ends. The CDR3 region is CASRVGRANVLTF. In DNA form, the CDR3 reads TGCGCCAGCCGGGTTGGTAGGGCCAACGTCCTGACTTTC.

V usage is TRBV4-2 and J usage is TRBJ2-2, with 8 bases identical to TRBD2. The CDR3 loop spans 17 amino acids. With 2 bases clipped from V and 3 bases from J, the junction kept 8 bases outside the gene matches. CDR1 is LGHNA, CDR2 YNFKEQ, per germline. The CDR3 nucleotides read TGTGCCAGCAGCCAATTCTCCCTGACTAGCGACACCGGGGAGCTGTTTTTT. Encoded protein: CASSQFSLTSDTGELFF.

The chain recombines TRBV7-7 with TRBJ2-3, with TRBD2 identical over 7 bases. Germline values: CDR1 SSHAT, CDR2 FNYEAQ (reference sequence). Trimming removed 5 bases from V and 0 bases from J; junction bases left unmatched: 5. CDR3 size: 15 residues. DNA of the CDR3: TGTGCCAGCAGCCCGTATAGCGGGAGCACAGATACGCAGTATTTT. Translation gives CASSPYSGSTDTQYF.

V gene TRBV6-7 combines with J gene TRBJ2-3, with a tentative D call TRBD1 (6 bases). TRBV6-7 belongs to the ORF category, with a function that is uncertain. This CDR3 spans 17 amino acids. Trimming removed 2 bases from V and 0 bases from J, with 15 bases in between. Written as DNA, the CDR3 is TGTGCCAGCAGTTACGAATCACAGGGCCTTAGCACAGATACGCAGTATTTT. Its protein product is CASSYESQGLSTDTQYF.

The rearrangement links TRBV11-2 to TRBJ2-1, with TRBD1 matching over 12 bases. The germline V gene encodes CDR1 SGHAT and CDR2 FQNNGV. V lost 0 bases and J lost 10; bases outside the gene matches: 7. The CDR3 has 16 residues. The CDR3 here is CASSLDFGTGGEEQFF. The DNA of the CDR3 is TGTGCCAGCAGCTTAGATTTTGGGACAGGGGGCGAAGAGCAGTTCTTC.

The genes are TRBV19 and TRBJ2-1; 8 bases align to TRBD1. Germline loops: CDR1 LNHDA, CDR2 SQIVND (reference sequence). CDR3 length equals 16 residues. V shed 4 bases, J shed 2 bases, and the junction held 7 bases outside the gene matches. The CDR3 is CASSTAGQGPYNEQFF. CDR3 sequence (DNA): TGTGCCAGTAGTACCGCCGGACAGGGACCCTACAATGAGCAGTTCTTC.

The chain has TRBV18 and TRBJ1-4; tentatively, D is TRBD1 (5 bases). Trimming left V 3 bases short and J 8 bases short, with 7 bases between. The CDR3 is 12 amino acids. CDR1 and CDR2 (germline): KGHSH, LQKENI. Here the CDR3 reads CASSPRGEKLFF. In DNA, the CDR3 is TGTGCCAGCTCACCCCGGGGGGAAAAACTGTTTTTT.

The chain carries TRBV23-1 and TRBJ2-2, with 9 bases that match TRBD1. TRBV23-1 is given ORF status, its function remaining uncertain. V shed 3 bases and J 5 bases; nucleotides not matched to a gene: 10. This CDR3 region has 17 residues. The CDR3 here is CASSHLVDRGGTGELFF. The CDR3 DNA reads TGCGCCAGCAGTCACCTCGTCGACAGGGGGGGTACCGGGGAGCTGTTTTTT.

This clone was detected only once. This rearrangement joins TRBV6-5 to TRBJ2-5; no reliable D call. Germline lookup yields CDR1 MNHEY and CDR2 SVGAGI. Between the trimmed V and J ends, which lost 2 bases and 5 bases, there was a span of 12 bases. The CDR3 length is 14 residues. DNA of the CDR3: TGTGCCAGCAGTTACGATTCAGGTGGTGAGACCCAGTACTTC. Protein: CASSYDSGGETQYF.

This clone was found once. The rearrangement joins TRBV11-2 to TRBJ2-3, with TRBD1 identical over 9 bases. V lost 2 bases, J lost 1 base, and 10 bases stayed unmatched. The CDR3 runs to 18 residues. CDR1 is SGHAT, CDR2 FQNNGV, per germline. The CDR3 DNA reads TGTGCCAGCAGCTTACAGCCCGACAGGGGGACCCGCACAGATACGCAGTATTTT. Encoded protein: CASSLQPDRGTRTDTQYF. Full variable domain (remainder filled in from reference TRBV11-2 and TRBJ2-3): EAGVAQSPRYKIIEKRQSVAFWCNPISGHATLYWYQQILGQGPKLLIQFQNNGVVDDSQLPKDRFSAERLKGVDSTLKIQPAKLEDSAVYLCASSLQPDRGTRTDTQYFGPGTRLTVL.

The CDR3 region has the DNA TGTGCCTCCCAAGGGAGGAACTGGAACACTGAAGCTTTCTTT. As protein: CASQGRNWNTEAFF. This rearrangement joins TRBV19 to TRBJ1-1, with D uncertain. The germline V and J ends were trimmed by 11 bases and 1 base, with 17 bases remaining between them. Germline loops: CDR1 LNHDA, CDR2 SQIVND (reference sequence). This CDR3 has 14 residues.

The gene calls are TRBV18 and TRBJ2-1, with 11 bases that match TRBD2. Germline assignment: CDR1 KGHSH and CDR2 LQKENI. V lost 4 bases and J lost 3; bases outside the gene matches: 8. This CDR3 is 17 amino acids long. The CDR3: CASSRLGTSGNYNEQFF. CDR3 sequence (DNA): TGTGCCAGCTCACGCCTGGGGACTAGCGGTAACTACAATGAGCAGTTCTTC.